A single sample gave rise to the 15 T cell receptor beta chains below, sequenced in a study of beta chain features in type 1 diabetes. Study results and caveats: Shortening that was moderate but significant affected the TCRB CDR3s of Type 1 diabetes patients in all four CD4+ subsets.

Their target antigens are unknown. Expressed TCRB transcripts were sequenced after all isolated RNA was converted to cDNA. The assay was immunoSEQ multiplex PCR, and TCRdb's table has in-frame clones only and misses some. The sample yields hundreds of thousands of clones, about an eighth seen once. The sample comprised naive CD4+ T cells from blood. The receptors derive from a man aged 18-30 years with type 1 diabetes.

The chain joins TRBV14 to TRBJ2-1; 8 bases fit TRBD2. The germline V gene has CDR1 SGHDN and CDR2 FVKESK. J gave up 0 bases and V 5 bases, and 3 bases lay outside the gene matches. This CDR3 has 15 residues. CDR3 DNA sequence: TGTGCCAGCAGCTCCAGCGGGAGCTCCTACAATGAGCAGTTCTTC. This gives the protein CASSSSGSSYNEQFF.

The chain has TRBV30 and TRBJ1-2; 8 bases match TRBD1. This CDR3 contains 14 residues. Germline loops: CDR1 GTSNPN, CDR2 SVGIG (reference sequence). J was trimmed by 5 bases and V by 3 bases; bases with no gene match: 8. This CDR3 is CAWSGQGQGYGYTF. CDR3 in DNA: TGTGCCTGGAGCGGACAGGGCCAGGGGTATGGCTACACCTTC.

This clone occurred a few times. The J gene is TRBJ1-2, the V gene TRBV5-5; TRBD1 is a possible D gene (5 bases). The V end lost 1 base, the J end lost 4 bases, and 14 bases lay between the germline ends. The CDR3 has 15 amino acids. CDR1 and CDR2 from the germline V gene are SGHKS and YYEKEE (reference sequence). CDR3 residues: CASSLPPRDSYGYTF. CDR3 sequence (DNA): TGTGCCAGCAGCTTGCCCCCCCGGGACTCCTATGGCTACACCTTC.

The gene calls are TRBV6-5 and TRBJ1-1; TRBD1 matches at 7 bases. The CDR3 contains 14 residues. CDR1 and CDR2 (germline): MNHEY, SVGAGI. The junction had 4 bases not matched to a gene; V was cut back by 0 bases and J by 6 bases. The CDR3 nucleotides read TGTGCCAGCAGTTACTCGTACAGGGGAGCTGAAGCTTTCTTT. It is translated as CASSYSYRGAEAFF.

This clone was seen more than once but under ten times. This chain joins TRBV6-5 and TRBJ2-2, with 10 bases matching TRBD2. Germline V CDR1 and CDR2: MNHEY, SVGAGI. CDR3 size: 16 residues. The J segment lost 5 bases and the V segment lost 3 bases, leaving 6 bases of the junction unmatched. The CDR3 reads CASSYLLAGVTGELFF. For the CDR3, the DNA is TGTGCCAGCAGTTATCTTCTAGCGGGAGTAACCGGGGAGCTGTTTTTT.

V gene TRBV27 combines with J gene TRBJ2-5; D is perhaps TRBD1 or TRBD2 (5 bases each). The V end lost 5 bases, the J end lost 5 bases, and 15 bases lay between the germline ends. Per the germline V gene, CDR1 is MNHEY and CDR2 is SMNVEV (reference sequence). This CDR3 spans 14 amino acids. The CDR3 DNA reads TGTGCCAGCAGTCCGGGACGCCCTCCGGAGACCCAGTACTTC. It codes for CASSPGRPPETQYF.

The V call is TRBV9, the J call TRBJ2-5, with TRBD1 as a possible D gene (6 bases). V lost 3 bases to trimming and J lost 1 base, with 16 bases between them. In germline, CDR1 is SGDLS, CDR2 YYNGEE. The CDR3 sequence is 16 residues long. In nucleotides, the CDR3 is TGTGCCAGCAGCGCAAGAGAGCAGGGGTTCCAAGAGACCCAGTACTTC. It codes for CASSAREQGFQETQYF.

A few counts support this clone. The CDR3 nucleotides read TGTGCCAGCTCATCGACAGCGAATTCACCCCTCCACTTT. It yields the protein CASSSTANSPLHF. This chain joins TRBV18 and TRBJ1-6; TRBD1 is a possible D gene (5 bases). The germline V gene has CDR1 KGHSH and CDR2 LQKENI. The V gene lost 5 bases and the J gene lost 7 bases, with 9 bases spanning the gap. This CDR3 is built from 13 residues. Together with reference TRBV18 and TRBJ1-6, the CDR3 gives the full variable domain: NAGVMQNPRHLVRRRGQEARLRCSPMKGHSHVYWYRQLPEEGLKFMVYLQKENIIDESGMPKERFSAEFPKEGPSILRIQQVVRGDSAAYFCASSSTANSPLHFGNGTRLTVT.

This chain links TRBV28 with TRBJ2-3, with D possibly being TRBD2 (5 bases). The germline V and J ends were trimmed by 0 bases and 6 bases, with 7 bases remaining between them. Germline V gene data show CDR1 as MDHEN and CDR2 as SYDVKM. This CDR3 region has 13 residues. In DNA, the CDR3 is TGTGCCAGCAGTTTATGGGGAGAGGATACGCAGTATTTT. It codes for CASSLWGEDTQYF. The full variable domain, rest sourced from reference TRBV28 and TRBJ2-3, is DVKVTQSSRYLVKRTGEKVFLECVQDMDHENMFWYRQDPGLGLRLIYFSYDVKMKEKGDIPEGYSVSREKKERFSLILESASTNQTSMYLCASSLWGEDTQYFGPGTRLTVL.

This clone was observed a few times. The chain uses TRBV6-1 and TRBJ1-3, with D perhaps matching TRBD1 (5 bases). Germline lookup yields CDR1 MNHNS and CDR2 SASEGT. The CDR3 loop spans 15 amino acids. Trimming stripped 2 bases from V and 0 bases from J, with 8 bases between. As DNA, the CDR3 is TGTGCCAGCAGTGAATACAGGATCTCTGGAAACACCATATATTTT. Protein product: CASSEYRISGNTIYF.

This clone occurred a few times. This chain joins TRBV7-2 and TRBJ2-1; 12 nucleotides agree with TRBD2. The CDR3 loop spans 15 amino acids. Looked up from germline, CDR1 is SGHTA and CDR2 is FQGNSA. With V trimmed by 2 bases and J by 8 bases, 4 bases remained unmatched. The CDR3 protein is CASSLSSGGAHEQFF. The CDR3 nucleotides are TGTGCCAGCAGCTTATCTAGCGGGGGGGCCCATGAGCAGTTCTTC.

The chain recombines TRBV5-6 with TRBJ1-2; D is unclear. Germline CDR1 reads SGHDT; CDR2 reads YYEEEE. V was pared by 1 base and J by 5 bases, with 6 bases between. The CDR3 has 12 amino acids. The DNA of the CDR3 is TGTGCCAGCAGCTTGCGGGAGTATGGCTACACCTTC. Its protein product is CASSLREYGYTF.

The gene calls are TRBV6-5 and TRBJ2-7, with D maybe TRBD2 (5 bases). Per germline, CDR1 MNHEY and CDR2 SVGAGI. This CDR3 is 15 amino acids long. The V end was cut by 3 bases, the J end by 5 bases, with 17 bases between. Here the CDR3 reads CASSYPGRLGDEQYF. The CDR3 DNA reads TGTGCCAGCAGTTATCCGGGCAGACTCGGGGACGAGCAGTACTTC.

This clone occurred a few times. The chain links TRBV18 to TRBJ2-3; 8 bases align to TRBD2. The CDR3 loop spans 16 amino acids. The junction had 9 bases not matched to a gene; V was cut back by 6 bases and J by 1 base. CDR1 and CDR2 from the germline V gene are KGHSH and LQKENI. The chain's CDR3 is CASSSGTGGGTDTQYF. In nucleotides, the CDR3 is TGTGCCAGCTCCTCCGGAACGGGGGGGGGCACAGATACGCAGTATTTT.

This clone was seen a few times. The chain joins TRBV28 to TRBJ2-7; weak D call: TRBD1 (6 bases). Germline V gives CDR1 MDHEN, CDR2 SYDVKM. The V and J ends lost 4 bases and 7 bases respectively, with 17 bases between them. The CDR3 consists of 14 residues. CDR3 in amino acids: CASSSLRGSVEQYF. The CDR3 region has the DNA TGTGCCAGCAGTTCGTTGAGGGGGTCTGTGGAGCAGTACTTC.